This entry lists 5 T cell receptor beta chains sequenced from one sample in a study of Ad26.COV2.S vaccination and SARS-CoV-2 variants. This table comes from immunoSEQ multiplex PCR, and its TCRdb copy is limited to in-frame clones, with some not included. The sample records about 440,000 clones, roughly 85% being singletons. Treatment indicated: around 19 received Ad26.COV2.S at low or high dose, single or two shots; several received placebo; per-sample allocation not given. Day 63 after the first injection of vaccine or placebo was the sampling time. The source was peripheral blood, collected in a trial of Ad26.COV2.S vaccine versus placebo. These receptors originate from a person aged 18 to 59 who received the Ad26.COV2.S COVID-19 vaccine or a placebo.

The chain has TRBV5-4 and TRBJ1-1, with D unresolved. Germline values: CDR1 SGHNT, CDR2 YYREEE (reference sequence). V shed 2 bases and J shed 8 bases, with 10 bases lying between them. The CDR3 runs to 12 residues. CDR3 sequence (DNA): TGTGCCAGCAGCTTCCGGACCACAGAAGCTTTCTTT. Translated: CASSFRTTEAFF. The full variable domain, completed using reference TRBV5-4 and TRBJ1-1, is ETGVTQSPTHLIKTRGQQVTLRCSSQSGHNTVSWYQQALGQGPQFIFQYYREEENGRGNFPPRFSGLQFPNYSSELNVNALELDDSALYLCASSFRTTEAFFGQGTRLTVV.

V and J are TRBV30 and TRBJ1-1; 7 positions agree with TRBD1. Germline values: CDR1 GTSNPN, CDR2 SVGIG (reference sequence). V was clipped by 0 bases and J by 11 bases; unmatched bases: 3. This CDR3 is built from 11 residues. The CDR3 nucleotides read TGTGCCTGGAGTGTAGGGGGCTCGGCTTTCTTT. Its translation: CAWSVGGSAFF.

This clone was seen only a few times. The chain uses TRBV19 and TRBJ2-7; 8 bases are a match to TRBD2. The CDR3 loop spans 16 amino acids. Germline V gene data show CDR1 as LNHDA and CDR2 as SQIVND (reference sequence). J was trimmed by 6 bases and V by 2 bases; bases with no gene match: 12. The CDR3: CASSITVGRAGGEQYF. DNA for the CDR3: TGTGCCAGTAGTATAACCGTCGGGAGGGCCGGCGGCGAGCAGTACTTC.

The rearrangement links TRBV15 to TRBJ2-7; D gene unclear. Between the trimmed V and J ends, which lost 0 bases and 10 bases, there was a span of 7 bases. CDR1 is LNHNV, CDR2 YYDKDF, per germline (reference sequence). This CDR3 is 11 amino acids long. Here the CDR3 reads CATSRERSQYF. The DNA for the CDR3 is TGTGCCACCAGCAGAGAAAGGAGCCAGTACTTC.

The CDR3 protein is CASSLGGTLAYEQYF. In nucleotides, the CDR3 is TGTGCCAGCAGCTTGGGTGGGACCCTGGCCTACGAGCAGTACTTC. The chain links TRBV5-4 to TRBJ2-7; D could derive from TRBD1 or TRBD2 (5 bases each). The CDR3 is 15 amino acids. Trimming cost V 0 bases and J 2 bases, with 12 bases left between them. From germline, CDR1 is SGHNT and CDR2 YYREEE (reference sequence).